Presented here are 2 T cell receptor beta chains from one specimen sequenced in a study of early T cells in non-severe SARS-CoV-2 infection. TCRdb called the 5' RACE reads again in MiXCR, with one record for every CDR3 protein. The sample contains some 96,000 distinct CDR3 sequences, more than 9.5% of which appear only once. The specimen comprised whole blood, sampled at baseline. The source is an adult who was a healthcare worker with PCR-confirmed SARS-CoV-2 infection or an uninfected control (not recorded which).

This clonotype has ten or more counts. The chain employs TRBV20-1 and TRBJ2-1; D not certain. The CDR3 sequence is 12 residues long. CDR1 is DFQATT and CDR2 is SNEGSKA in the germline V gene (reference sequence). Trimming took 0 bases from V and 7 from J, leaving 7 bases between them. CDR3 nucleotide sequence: TGCAGTGCTAGAGAACCTATGAATGAGCAGTTCTTC. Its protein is CSAREPMNEQFF.

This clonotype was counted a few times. The CDR3 region is CASSPPGLAGREQFF. The CDR3 nucleotides are TGTGCCAGCAGCCCTCCGGGACTAGCGGGAAGGGAGCAGTTCTTC. The chain links TRBV3-1 to TRBJ2-1; 13 nucleotides align to TRBD2. Germline lookup yields CDR1 LGHDT and CDR2 YNNKEL (reference sequence). V lost 4 bases, J lost 10 bases, and 7 bases stayed unmatched. The CDR3 has 15 residues.